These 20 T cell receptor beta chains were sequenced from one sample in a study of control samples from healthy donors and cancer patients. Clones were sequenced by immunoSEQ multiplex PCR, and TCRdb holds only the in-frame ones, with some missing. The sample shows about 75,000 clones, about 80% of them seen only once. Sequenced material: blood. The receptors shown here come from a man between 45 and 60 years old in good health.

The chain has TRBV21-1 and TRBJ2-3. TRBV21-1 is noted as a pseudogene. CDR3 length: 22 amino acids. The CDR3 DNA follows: TGTGCCAGCAGCAAAAGGGGGGACCTCACGGTGCCTACTAGATGGAGCACAGATACGCAGTATTTT. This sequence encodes CASSKRGDLTVPTRWSTDTQYF.

DNA for the CDR3: TGTGCCAGCAGTGAATCAGGGGCAGCGCCGGATACGCAGTATTTT. Protein product: CASSESGAAPDTQYF. The chain has TRBV25-1 and TRBJ2-3; perhaps TRBD1 as D (6 bases). V was shortened by 1 base and J by 6 bases, with 14 bases between the two germline ends. Germline assignment: CDR1 MGHDK and CDR2 SYGVNS. CDR3 length equals 15 residues.

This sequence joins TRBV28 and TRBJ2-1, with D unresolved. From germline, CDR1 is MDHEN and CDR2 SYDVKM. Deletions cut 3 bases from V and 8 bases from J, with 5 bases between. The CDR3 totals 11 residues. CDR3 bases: TGTGCCAGCAGTTTTGTGTATGAGCAGTTCTTC. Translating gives CASSFVYEQFF.

In nucleotides, the CDR3 is TGTGCCAGTAGTTTCTCTGCTGATGGGCGCACAGATACGCAGTATTTT. Its translation is CASSFSADGRTDTQYF. The chain combines TRBV19 with TRBJ2-3, with D unclear. V lost 5 bases to trimming and J lost 1 base, with 16 bases between them. The CDR3 covers 16 residues. Germline CDR1 reads LNHDA; CDR2 reads SQIVND (reference sequence).

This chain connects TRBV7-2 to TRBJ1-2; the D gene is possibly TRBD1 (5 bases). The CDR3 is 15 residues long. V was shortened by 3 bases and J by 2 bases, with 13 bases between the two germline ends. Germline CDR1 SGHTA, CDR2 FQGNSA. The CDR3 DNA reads TGTGCCAGCAGCTTTGGGGGAGGGCAGAACTATGGCTACACCTTC. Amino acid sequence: CASSFGGGQNYGYTF.

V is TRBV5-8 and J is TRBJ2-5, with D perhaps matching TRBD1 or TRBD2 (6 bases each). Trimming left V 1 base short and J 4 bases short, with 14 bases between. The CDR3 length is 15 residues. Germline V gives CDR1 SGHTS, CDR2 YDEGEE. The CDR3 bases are TGTGCCAGCAGCTTGTATACGGGGGCTGCAGAGACCCAGTACTTC. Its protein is CASSLYTGAAETQYF.

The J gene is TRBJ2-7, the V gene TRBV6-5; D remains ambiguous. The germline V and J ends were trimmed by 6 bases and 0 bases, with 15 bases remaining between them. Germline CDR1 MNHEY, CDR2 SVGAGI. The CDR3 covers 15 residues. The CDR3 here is CASRKDGLISYEQYF. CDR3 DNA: TGTGCCAGCAGAAAGGACGGCCTTATCTCCTACGAGCAGTACTTC.

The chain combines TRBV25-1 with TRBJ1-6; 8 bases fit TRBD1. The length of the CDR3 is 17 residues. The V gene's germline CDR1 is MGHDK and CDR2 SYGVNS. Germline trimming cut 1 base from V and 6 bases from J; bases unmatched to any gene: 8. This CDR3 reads CASSESRQGTGNSPLHF. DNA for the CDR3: TGTGCCAGCAGTGAATCGAGACAGGGGACCGGTAATTCACCCCTCCACTTT.

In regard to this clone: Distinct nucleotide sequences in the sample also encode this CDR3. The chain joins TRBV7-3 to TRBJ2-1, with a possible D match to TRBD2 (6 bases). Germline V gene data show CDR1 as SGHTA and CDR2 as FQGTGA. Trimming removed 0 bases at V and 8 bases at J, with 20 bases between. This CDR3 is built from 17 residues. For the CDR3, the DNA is TGTGCCAGCAGCTTAACCCCTGCAGGAGGGTACGGGGATGAGCAGTTCTTC. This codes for CASSLTPAGGYGDEQFF.

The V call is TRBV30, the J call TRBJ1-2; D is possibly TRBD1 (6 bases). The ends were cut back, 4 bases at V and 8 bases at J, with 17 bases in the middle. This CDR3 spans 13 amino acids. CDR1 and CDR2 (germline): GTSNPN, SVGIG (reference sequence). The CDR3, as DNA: TGTGCCTGGAACGGGGGCCAGGGCAAAGGCTACACCTTC. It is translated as CAWNGGQGKGYTF.

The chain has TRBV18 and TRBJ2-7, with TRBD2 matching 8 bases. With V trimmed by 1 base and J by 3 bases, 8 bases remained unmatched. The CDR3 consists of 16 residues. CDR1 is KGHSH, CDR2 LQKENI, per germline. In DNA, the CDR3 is TGTGCCAGCTCACCACAAACCAGGGCGGGGGGCTACGAGCAGTACTTC. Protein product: CASSPQTRAGGYEQYF.

The CDR3 here is CAINHQGGADTQYF. The CDR3 DNA sequence: TGTGCCATCAACCACCAGGGTGGGGCAGATACGCAGTATTTT. The V call is TRBV10-3, the J call TRBJ2-3; TRBD1 might be the D (5 bases). CDR3 size: 14 residues. Trimming took 7 bases from V and 4 from J, leaving 15 bases between them. The V gene's germline CDR1 is ENHRY and CDR2 SYGVKD.

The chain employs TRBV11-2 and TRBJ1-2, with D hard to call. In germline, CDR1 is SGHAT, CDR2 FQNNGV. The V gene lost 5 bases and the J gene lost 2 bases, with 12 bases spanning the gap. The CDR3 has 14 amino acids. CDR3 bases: TGTGCCAGCAGCCCCGGACGGATAAACTATGGCTACACCTTC. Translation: CASSPGRINYGYTF.

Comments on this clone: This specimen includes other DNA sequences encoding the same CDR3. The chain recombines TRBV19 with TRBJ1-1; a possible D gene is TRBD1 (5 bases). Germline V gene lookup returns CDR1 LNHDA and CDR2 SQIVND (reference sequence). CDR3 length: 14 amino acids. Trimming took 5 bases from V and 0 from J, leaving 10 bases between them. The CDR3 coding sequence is TGTGCCAGTAGTTCCGGGACGGTGAACACTGAAGCTTTCTTT. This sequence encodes CASSSGTVNTEAFF.

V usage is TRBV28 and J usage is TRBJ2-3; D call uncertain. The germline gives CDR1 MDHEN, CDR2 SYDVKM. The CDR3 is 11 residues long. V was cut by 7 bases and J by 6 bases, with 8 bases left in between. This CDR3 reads CASTLWDTQYF. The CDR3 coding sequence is TGTGCCAGCACCCTGTGGGATACGCAGTATTTT. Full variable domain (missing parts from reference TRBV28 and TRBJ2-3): DVKVTQSSRYLVKRTGEKVFLECVQDMDHENMFWYRQDPGLGLRLIYFSYDVKMKEKGDIPEGYSVSREKKERFSLILESASTNQTSMYLCASTLWDTQYFGPGTRLTVL.

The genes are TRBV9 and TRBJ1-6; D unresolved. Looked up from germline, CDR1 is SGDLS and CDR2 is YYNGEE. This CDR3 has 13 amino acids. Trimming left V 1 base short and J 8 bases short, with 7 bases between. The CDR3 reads CASSVSEDSPLHF. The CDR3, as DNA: TGTGCCAGCAGCGTATCTGAGGATTCACCCCTCCACTTT. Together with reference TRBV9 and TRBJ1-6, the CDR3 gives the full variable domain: DSGVTQTPKHLITATGQRVTLRCSPRSGDLSVYWYQQSLDQGLQFLIQYYNGEERAKGNILERFSAQQFPDLHSELNLSSLELGDSALYFCASSVSEDSPLHFGNGTRLTVT.

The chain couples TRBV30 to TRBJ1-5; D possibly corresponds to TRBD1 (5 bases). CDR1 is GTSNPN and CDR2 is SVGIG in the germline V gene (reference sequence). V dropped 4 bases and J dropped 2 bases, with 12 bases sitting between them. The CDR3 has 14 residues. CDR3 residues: CAWMGVFRNQPQHF. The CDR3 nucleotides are TGTGCCTGGATGGGGGTATTCCGCAATCAGCCCCAGCATTTT. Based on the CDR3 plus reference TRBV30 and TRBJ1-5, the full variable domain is SQTIHQWPATLVQPVGSPLSLECTVEGTSNPNLYWYRQAAGRGLQLLFYSVGIGQISSEVPQNLSASRPQDRQFILSSKKLLLSDSGFYLCAWMGVFRNQPQHFGDGTRLSIL.

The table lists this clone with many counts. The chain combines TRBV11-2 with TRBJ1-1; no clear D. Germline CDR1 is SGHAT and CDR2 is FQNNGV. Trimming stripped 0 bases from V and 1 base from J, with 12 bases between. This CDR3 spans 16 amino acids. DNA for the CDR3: TGTGCCAGCAGCTTAGACCATGCACTCCAGAACACTGAAGCTTTCTTT. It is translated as CASSLDHALQNTEAFF.

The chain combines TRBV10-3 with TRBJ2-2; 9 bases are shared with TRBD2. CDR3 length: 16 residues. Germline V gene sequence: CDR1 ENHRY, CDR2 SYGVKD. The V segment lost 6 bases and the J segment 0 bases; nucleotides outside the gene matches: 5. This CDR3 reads CAISRTSVANTGELFF. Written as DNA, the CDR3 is TGTGCCATCAGCCGGACTAGCGTAGCGAACACCGGGGAGCTGTTTTTT.

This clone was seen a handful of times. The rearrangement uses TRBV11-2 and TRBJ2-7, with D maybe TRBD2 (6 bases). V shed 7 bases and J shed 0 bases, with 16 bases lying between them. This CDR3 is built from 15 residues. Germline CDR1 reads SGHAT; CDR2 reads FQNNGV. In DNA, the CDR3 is TGTGCCAGCAACCGGGGGTCAACCCTCTCCTACGAGCAGTACTTC. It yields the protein CASNRGSTLSYEQYF.